This T cell receptor (beta chain) is drawn from a study of graft-versus-host responses after intestinal transplantation. This CDR3 is 11 amino acids long. V was trimmed by 7 bases and J by 7 bases, leaving 7 bases between them. The germline V gene has CDR1 MNHGY and CDR2 SVAAGI. Profiled with immunoSEQ multiplex PCR; TCRdb holds only in-frame clones, not every one. The sample holds approximately 100,000 clones; approximately 94% are singletons and the top ten take around 1%. A word on this clone: Its antigen is currently unknown.

Sequencing used unstimulated CD8+ T cells sorted from spleen or lymph node cells, obtained before intestinal transplant. The chain uses TRBV6-9 and TRBJ1-4; D gene unclear. The source is a human donor who received an intestinal transplant. The CDR3 sequence: CASKGGEKLFF. The CDR3 DNA follows: TGTGCCAGCAAGGGAGGTGAAAAACTGTTTTTT.